A single sample is the source of the 4 T cell receptor beta chains below, sequenced in a study of cytomegalovirus exposure and HLA in healthy donors. Some clones are missing from TCRdb's copy, which holds only in-frame ones; the method was immunoSEQ multiplex PCR. Of about 180,000 clones in the sample, approximately 81% were seen once. The sequencing input was PBMCs. These receptors were collected from a man between 18 and 35 years old in good health and CMV-seropositive.

Only one count was recorded for this clone. The V gene is TRBV5-1, the J gene TRBJ2-2; a possible D gene is TRBD1 (5 bases). V was trimmed by 3 bases and J by 4 bases, leaving 13 bases between them. The CDR3 is 15 amino acids. CDR1 SGHRS and CDR2 YFSETQ come from the germline V gene. The DNA of the CDR3 is TGCGCCAGCAGCTCAGGGATCACGGTCACCGGGGAGCTGTTTTTT. It encodes CASSSGITVTGELFF.

The V gene is TRBV29-1, the J gene TRBJ1-1, with 9 bases matching TRBD1. The CDR3 spans 14 residues. Germline CDR1 and CDR2: SQVTM and ANQGSEA. The V gene end was trimmed by 7 bases and the J gene end by 0 bases; junction bases not matched to a gene: 6. The chain's CDR3 is CSGGGQGMNTEAFF. In nucleotides, the CDR3 is TGCAGCGGGGGGGGACAGGGAATGAACACTGAAGCTTTCTTT.

The chain combines TRBV9 with TRBJ2-5; a weak D match, TRBD1 (6 bases). Germline CDR1 SGDLS, CDR2 YYNGEE. The CDR3 extends over 16 amino acids. Trimming shortened V by 6 bases and J by 5 bases, and 23 bases separated the two germline ends. The CDR3 loop reads CASTKGDGDWTETQYF. The CDR3 DNA sequence: TGTGCCAGCACCAAGGGGGACGGCGACTGGACGGAGACCCAGTACTTC.

V is TRBV30 and J is TRBJ1-1, with D possibly matching TRBD1 (5 bases). CDR3 size: 13 residues. Germline loops: CDR1 GTSNPN, CDR2 SVGIG (reference sequence). V lost 1 base, J lost 4 bases, and 10 bases lay in between. The CDR3 DNA follows: TGTGCCTGGAGTGGGTGGGGCGGCACTGAAGCTTTCTTT. Its protein product is CAWSGWGGTEAFF.